The 32 T cell receptor beta chains given below trace back to one sample, sequenced in a study of cytomegalovirus exposure and HLA in healthy donors. PCR employed 60 Vbeta and 13 Jbeta primers. The method was immunoSEQ multiplex PCR; TCRdb's version includes in-frame clones alone and lacks a portion of them. Its listing shows 130,000 to 150,000 clones. Specimen: PBMCs. Source of these receptors: a man aged 40-55 years in good health and CMV-seronegative.

This chain joins TRBV6-6 and TRBJ2-5; TRBD2 matches at 11 bases. V shed 5 bases, J shed 4 bases, and the junction held 6 bases outside the gene matches. Germline CDR1 is MNHNY and CDR2 is SVGAGI (reference sequence). This CDR3 is built from 15 residues. The CDR3 DNA is TGTGCCAGCAGTAGTAGCGGGGGGGCCCGAGAGACCCAGTACTTC. Translation: CASSSSGGARETQYF.

The rearrangement joins TRBV4-1 to TRBJ1-2; 7 bases are a match to TRBD1. Germline V gene lookup returns CDR1 MGHRA and CDR2 YSYEKL. V lost 0 bases, J lost 7 bases, and 2 bases stayed unmatched. CDR3 length equals 13 residues. Here the CDR3 reads CASSQEQGSGYTF. The DNA for the CDR3 is TGCGCCAGCAGCCAAGAACAGGGGAGTGGCTACACCTTC.

V usage is TRBV29-1 and J usage is TRBJ2-5; TRBD1 matches at 7 bases. The CDR3 has 12 amino acids. Germline V lookup: CDR1 SQVTM, CDR2 ANQGSEA. Trimming cost V 5 bases and J 4 bases; bases outside gene matches: 4. Here the CDR3 DNA reads TGCAGCGTTTTTACAGGGGCAGAGACCCAGTACTTC. This encodes CSVFTGAETQYF.

The chain links TRBV7-9 to TRBJ1-2, with TRBD1 as a possible D gene (6 bases). The CDR3 extends over 13 amino acids. The V and J ends lost 5 bases and 1 base respectively, with 8 bases between them. CDR1 and CDR2 from the germline V gene are SEHNR and FQNEAQ (reference sequence). CDR3 bases: TGTGCCAGCAGCCGACAGGTTAACTATGGCTACACCTTC. It is translated as CASSRQVNYGYTF.

This CDR3 is CASSLGQGLGNEQFF. As DNA, the CDR3 is TGCGCCAGCAGCTTGGGACAGGGGTTGGGAAATGAGCAGTTCTTC. The chain carries TRBV5-1 and TRBJ2-1, with 8 bases identical to TRBD1. This CDR3 comprises 15 residues. CDR1 is SGHRS and CDR2 is YFSETQ in the germline V gene. Unmatched junction bases numbered 6, after V lost 0 bases and J lost 7 bases.

J is TRBJ2-1 and V is TRBV4-2; unclear D gene. The CDR3 is made up of 14 amino acids. Germline V gene sequence: CDR1 LGHNA, CDR2 YNFKEQ. V lost 3 bases to trimming and J lost 6 bases, with 12 bases between them. CDR3 amino acids: CASSQIDTGNEQFF. The CDR3 nucleotides are TGTGCCAGCAGCCAGATCGATACGGGCAATGAGCAGTTCTTC.

J is TRBJ1-2 and V is TRBV5-4, with 8 bases lining up with TRBD1. Germline CDR1 SGHNT, CDR2 YYREEE (reference sequence). Trimming at V came to 2 bases and at J to 1 base, leaving 4 bases not matched to a gene. This CDR3 comprises 15 residues. The CDR3 DNA reads TGTGCCAGCAGCTTTCAGGGGGCCCTTAACTATGGCTACACCTTC. Amino acid sequence: CASSFQGALNYGYTF.

The chain uses TRBV19 and TRBJ1-4; possibly TRBD1 for D (5 bases). The CDR3 runs 15 residues. Between the trimmed V and J ends, which lost 3 bases and 6 bases, there was a span of 14 bases. Germline values: CDR1 LNHDA, CDR2 SQIVND (reference sequence). The CDR3 loop is CASSMVRRGDEKLFF. The CDR3 DNA sequence: TGTGCCAGTAGTATGGTTCGGAGGGGTGATGAAAAACTGTTTTTT.

This sequence joins TRBV7-3 and TRBJ2-3; 7 bases match TRBD1. The length of the CDR3 is 15 residues. Germline V gives CDR1 SGHTA, CDR2 FQGTGA. The junction had 5 bases not matched to a gene; V was cut back by 5 bases and J by 0 bases. The CDR3 sequence is CASSAGGQSTDTQYF. The CDR3 bases are TGTGCCAGCAGCGCAGGGGGACAGAGCACAGATACGCAGTATTTT.

With respect to this clone: Other nucleotide sequences in the sample specify the same CDR3. The CDR3 bases are TGCGCCAGCAGCTTGGGGCAGGGAGGCTATGGCTACACCTTC. This sequence encodes CASSLGQGGYGYTF. The chain joins TRBV5-1 to TRBJ1-2, with a possible D match to TRBD1 (5 bases). Germline assignment: CDR1 SGHRS and CDR2 YFSETQ. The CDR3 contains 14 residues. Trimming took off 0 bases at V and 4 bases at J, with 10 bases between the two ends. The complete variable domain, with remaining parts taken from reference TRBV5-1 and TRBJ1-2, reads KAGVTQTPRYLIKTRGQQVTLSCSPISGHRSVSWYQQTPGQGLQFLFEYFSETQRNKGNFPGRFSGRQFSNSRSEMNVSTLELGDSALYLCASSLGQGGYGYTFGSGTRLTVV.

The chain carries TRBV5-4 and TRBJ2-3; unclear D gene. The CDR3 has 13 residues. Between the trimmed V and J ends, which lost 4 bases and 5 bases, there was a span of 11 bases. Germline CDR1 SGHNT, CDR2 YYREEE (reference sequence). Written as DNA, the CDR3 is TGTGCCAGCAGCCTTTATCTAGGAGATACGCAGTATTTT. The encoded protein is CASSLYLGDTQYF.

The CDR3 DNA is TGTGCCACCATCGCGGGAGGGGGCAACACTGAAGCTTTCTTT. Amino acids: CATIAGGGNTEAFF. The V and J genes are TRBV15 and TRBJ1-1; 7 bases match TRBD1. This CDR3 region has 14 residues. The V gene end was trimmed by 7 bases and the J gene end by 2 bases; junction bases not matched to a gene: 7. Germline V gene lookup returns CDR1 LNHNV and CDR2 YYDKDF (reference sequence).

Regarding this clone: Other DNA sequences in this specimen translate into the identical CDR3. This chain uses TRBV7-2 with TRBJ2-3, with 9 positions matching TRBD1. Trimming at V came to 6 bases and at J to 1 base, leaving 2 bases not matched to a gene. CDR1 and CDR2 (germline): SGHTA, FQGNSA. This CDR3 region has 14 residues. CDR3 residues: CASSRDRGTDTQYF. CDR3 DNA sequence: TGTGCCAGCAGTCGGGACAGGGGCACAGATACGCAGTATTTT.

The chain recombines TRBV27 with TRBJ2-5; TRBD2 agrees at 7 bases. The J call may be in error: the DNA end matches TRBJ2-7 better. The CDR3 has 14 residues. Germline-derived CDR1 and CDR2 are MNHEY and SMNVEV (reference sequence). Here the CDR3 reads CASSLRTSSYEQYF. The DNA of the CDR3 is TGTGCCAGCAGTTTGAGGACTAGCTCCTACGAGCAGTACTTC.

The rearrangement joins TRBV29-1 to TRBJ2-7; 9 nucleotides agree with TRBD2. The germline gives CDR1 SQVTM, CDR2 ANQGSEA. V lost 4 bases to trimming and J lost 3 bases; unmatched junction nucleotides: 7. The CDR3 totals 14 residues. DNA for the CDR3: TGCAGCGTTGGGCTGGGCGGGGGGGGCTACGAGCAGTACTTC. It encodes CSVGLGGGGYEQYF.

The genes are TRBV5-5 and TRBJ2-5; 8 bases align to TRBD2. CDR1 is SGHKS and CDR2 is YYEKEE in the germline V gene (reference sequence). The CDR3 totals 16 residues. Trimming cost V 0 bases and J 2 bases; bases outside gene matches: 6. For the CDR3, the DNA is TGTGCCAGCAGCTTGGTCTATCGCGGGGGGCAAGAGACCCAGTACTTC. Translating it yields CASSLVYRGGQETQYF.

The chain combines TRBV9 with TRBJ2-7; 7 bases fit TRBD2. V was clipped by 4 bases and J by 2 bases; unmatched bases: 9. This CDR3 has 15 amino acids. The germline CDR1 and CDR2 sequences are SGDLS and YYNGEE. The CDR3 DNA reads as TGTGCCAGCAGCCCCCGGGGAGGGACTCCCTACGAGCAGTACTTC. It is translated as CASSPRGGTPYEQYF.

The CDR3 here is CASSKSVADALRQYF. In DNA form, the CDR3 reads TGTGCCAGCAGCAAAAGCGTCGCCGATGCCTTAAGGCAGTACTTC. The V and J genes are TRBV28 and TRBJ2-7; D is undetermined. This CDR3 has 15 amino acids. V gave up 6 bases and J gave up 9 bases, with 24 bases separating them. Germline values: CDR1 MDHEN, CDR2 SYDVKM.

This chain uses TRBV7-9 with TRBJ1-1; TRBD1 agrees at 9 bases. This CDR3 spans 15 amino acids. The J segment lost 1 base and the V segment lost 1 base, leaving 1 base of the junction unmatched. Germline CDR1 and CDR2: SEHNR and FQNEAQ (reference sequence). CDR3 nucleotides: TGTGCCAGCAGCTTAGGGGGACAGGGGAACACTGAAGCTTTCTTT. Amino acid sequence: CASSLGGQGNTEAFF. The variable domain in full, completed from reference TRBV7-9 and TRBJ1-1, reads DTGVSQNPRHKITKRGQNVTFRCDPISEHNRLYWYRQTLGQGPEFLTYFQNEAQLEKSRLLSDRFSAERPKGSFSTLEIQRTEQGDSAMYLCASSLGGQGNTEAFFGQGTRLTVV.

This rearrangement joins TRBV4-3 to TRBJ2-2; 8 bases match TRBD1. The CDR3 spans 17 residues. Germline V gene lookup returns CDR1 LGHNA and CDR2 YSLEER. V lost 3 bases, J lost 0 bases, and 6 bases stayed unmatched. CDR3 protein: CASSQDRAAANTGELFF. CDR3 DNA sequence: TGCGCCAGCAGCCAGGACAGGGCCGCAGCGAACACCGGGGAGCTGTTTTTT.

The chain couples TRBV19 to TRBJ1-5, with 9 nucleotides matching TRBD1. The V and J ends lost 2 bases and 0 bases, in that order; junction bases with no gene match: 14. The CDR3 totals 20 residues. Germline assignment: CDR1 LNHDA and CDR2 SQIVND (reference sequence). The CDR3: CASSIWPGQGKGDSNQPQHF. The DNA for the CDR3 is TGTGCCAGTAGTATATGGCCGGGACAGGGAAAGGGTGATAGCAATCAGCCCCAGCATTTT.

This chain joins TRBV4-1 and TRBJ2-2; D possibly corresponds to TRBD2 (6 bases). Germline CDR1 MGHRA, CDR2 YSYEKL. The V gene lost 3 bases and the J gene lost 4 bases, with 12 bases spanning the gap. This CDR3 spans 15 amino acids. In DNA, the CDR3 is TGCGCCAGCAGCCAGAGTGCGGGGAGCACCGGGGAGCTGTTTTTT. Amino acid sequence: CASSQSAGSTGELFF.

This rearrangement joins TRBV19 to TRBJ1-2; 8 positions match TRBD1. V trimming: 10 bases; J trimming: 4 bases; junction bases outside the gene matches: 14. Germline V CDR1 and CDR2: LNHDA, SQIVND (reference sequence). CDR3 length: 15 residues. CDR3 DNA: TGTGCCAAAGAGGGTCAGGGGGCGATGGGCTATGGCTACACCTTC. Encoded protein: CAKEGQGAMGYGYTF.

V is TRBV10-3 and J is TRBJ2-3, with D hard to call. CDR3 size: 13 residues. The V gene lost 6 bases and the J gene lost 0 bases, with 7 bases spanning the gap. Germline CDR1 reads ENHRY; CDR2 reads SYGVKD. The CDR3 protein is CAIRATSTDTQYF. In DNA form, the CDR3 reads TGTGCCATCAGGGCGACTAGCACAGATACGCAGTATTTT.

This chain links TRBV5-4 with TRBJ2-7; D is ambiguous. The CDR3 length is 12 residues. From germline, CDR1 is SGHNT and CDR2 YYREEE (reference sequence). Trimming pared 0 bases from V and 6 bases from J, leaving 7 bases between. This chain's CDR3 is CASSLDPIEQYF. CDR3 bases: TGTGCCAGCAGCTTGGACCCTATCGAGCAGTACTTC.

The chain is built from TRBV4-2 and TRBJ2-3, with TRBD1 matching over 8 bases. The V and J ends lost 7 bases and 2 bases, in that order; junction bases with no gene match: 5. CDR3 length equals 14 residues. Germline lookup yields CDR1 LGHNA and CDR2 YNFKEQ. The CDR3 loop reads CASTRDRHTDTQYF. The CDR3 bases are TGTGCCAGCACTCGGGACAGGCACACAGATACGCAGTATTTT.

The rearrangement joins TRBV4-2 to TRBJ2-5, with 16 bases matching TRBD2. The CDR3 length is 16 residues. The V gene end was trimmed by 3 bases and the J gene end by 4 bases; junction bases not matched to a gene: 2. Germline V gives CDR1 LGHNA, CDR2 YNFKEQ. The CDR3 region has the DNA TGTGCCAGCAGCCAGGGACTAGCGGGGGGGCCAGAGACCCAGTACTTC. Its translation: CASSQGLAGGPETQYF.

The rearrangement links TRBV27 to TRBJ1-2; D unclear. The CDR3 sequence is 15 residues long. Germline-derived CDR1 and CDR2 are MNHEY and SMNVEV (reference sequence). V was pared by 0 bases and J by 2 bases, with 10 bases between. CDR3 sequence (DNA): TGTGCCAGCAGTTTATCCCTGACAAGAAACTATGGCTACACCTTC. This gives the protein CASSLSLTRNYGYTF.

The rearrangement uses TRBV25-1 and TRBJ2-7; tentative D call: TRBD2 (5 bases). The length of the CDR3 is 15 residues. From germline, CDR1 is MGHDK and CDR2 SYGVNS. V lost 4 bases and J 0 bases, leaving 13 bases between the germline ends. CDR3 region: CASSAGIRSSYEQYF. DNA of the CDR3: TGTGCCAGCAGTGCGGGGATAAGGAGCTCCTACGAGCAGTACTTC.

J is TRBJ2-7 and V is TRBV25-1, with 12 bases that match TRBD2. Trimming removed 7 bases from V and 2 bases from J; junction bases left unmatched: 6. CDR1 is MGHDK, CDR2 SYGVNS, per germline. The CDR3 length is 15 residues. The CDR3 spells CASKRLAGETYEQYF. Written as DNA, the CDR3 is TGTGCCAGCAAGAGACTAGCGGGGGAAACCTACGAGCAGTACTTC.

This chain uses TRBV6-1 with TRBJ2-2; 10 nucleotides align to TRBD2. The CDR3 sequence is 15 residues long. V lost 6 bases to trimming and J lost 1 base; unmatched junction nucleotides: 2. Germline lookup yields CDR1 MNHNS and CDR2 SASEGT. The CDR3 bases are TGTGCCAGCAGAAGGACTAGCGGGAACACCGGGGAGCTGTTTTTT. Protein product: CASRRTSGNTGELFF.

This chain links TRBV18 with TRBJ1-2; TRBD1 matches at 8 bases. Germline CDR1 is KGHSH and CDR2 is LQKENI. The V and J ends lost 4 bases and 6 bases, in that order; junction bases with no gene match: 13. This CDR3 is 16 amino acids long. The CDR3 here is CASSHGQGSSLDGYTF. The CDR3 DNA sequence: TGTGCCAGCTCACACGGACAGGGAAGTTCTCTAGATGGCTACACCTTC.